This entry concerns a single T cell receptor beta chain. This sample is part of a study of T cells after yellow fever vaccination. At the level of the study: In the case of low-cell-number fractions, SMART-Seq v4 Ultra Low Input was used for preparation.

The CDR3 has 14 residues. V shed 1 base and J shed 0 bases, with 4 bases lying between them. From germline, CDR1 is SEHNR and CDR2 FQNEAQ (reference sequence). Synthesis of TCR cDNA relied on 5'RACE template switching, which attached a universal primer site and UMIs. TCRdb itself ran the 5' RACE reads through MiXCR, one entry per CDR3 protein. The table has some 70,000 distinct CDR3 sequences, about 6% seen once. This clonotype originated in a man between 18 and 35 years old who received the YFV17D yellow fever vaccine. The chain recombines TRBV7-9 with TRBJ1-5; the D is unclear. The source material was CD8+ T cells sorted from PBMCs, sampled about 41 days after the first yellow fever vaccination. This CDR3 reads CASSLGNSNQPQHF. In nucleotides, the CDR3 is TGTGCCAGCAGCTTAGGAAATAGCAATCAGCCCCAGCATTTT.